The clone carrying this T cell receptor beta chain showed up many times. This record belongs to a study of neurological immune-mediated disorders. Between the trimmed V and J ends, which lost 2 bases and 5 bases, there was a span of 8 bases. This CDR3 is built from 13 residues. Germline V gives CDR1 SGHRS, CDR2 YFSETQ. The cDNA was generated by 5'RACE with 10-nucleotide random UMIs. TCRdb itself ran the 5' RACE reads through MiXCR, one entry per CDR3 protein. There are 55,000 to 80,000 distinct CDR3 sequences in the sample; under 5.5% occur only once, and 3% to 4% lies in the top ten. The chain recombines TRBV5-1 with TRBJ2-1; D is unclear. Sample: PBMCs. The clonotype comes from a woman between 50 and 59 years old with multiple sclerosis. Here the CDR3 reads CASSFEVNNEQFF. The CDR3 bases are TGCGCCAGCAGCTTTGAGGTGAACAATGAGCAGTTCTTC.